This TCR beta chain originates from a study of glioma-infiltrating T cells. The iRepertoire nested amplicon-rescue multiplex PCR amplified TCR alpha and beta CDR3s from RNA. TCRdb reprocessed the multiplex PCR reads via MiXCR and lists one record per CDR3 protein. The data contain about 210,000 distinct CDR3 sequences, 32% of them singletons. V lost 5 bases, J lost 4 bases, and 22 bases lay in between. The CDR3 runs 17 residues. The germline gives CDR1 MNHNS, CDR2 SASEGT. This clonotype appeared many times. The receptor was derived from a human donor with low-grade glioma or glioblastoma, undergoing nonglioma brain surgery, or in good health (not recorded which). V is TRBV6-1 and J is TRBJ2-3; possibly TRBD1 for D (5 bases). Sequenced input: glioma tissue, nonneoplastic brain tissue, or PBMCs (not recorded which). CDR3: CASSYGPAGPGADTQYF. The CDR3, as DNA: TGTGCCAGCAGTTACGGTCCCGCAGGGCCTGGGGCAGATACGCAGTATTTT.